This is a list of T cell receptor beta chains from one sample in a study of blood T cells in healthy people across ages. TCRdb called the 5' RACE reads again in MiXCR, with one record for every CDR3 protein. The sample shows some 640,000 distinct CDR3 sequences, around 45% of them seen only once. The specimen sequenced was blood. Every receptor here comes from an older woman in good health. Each CDR3 is given with its conserved first and last residue. D genes are given only for firm matches.

>NA|TRBV3-1|TRBJ1-4
CAAGWASEKLFF
>TRBD2|TRBV7-2|TRBJ2-7
CASSISASGRSYNEQYF
>TRBD1|TRBV5-5|TRBJ2-1
CASSPGQDFYNEQFF
>NA|TRBV7-2|TRBJ1-2
CASSLASGESYGYTF
>NA|TRBV29-1|TRBJ1-1
CSPPWGVRRNTEAFF
>TRBD1|TRBV4-3|TRBJ1-4
CASSQGRQGWYEKLFF
>NA|TRBV4-3|TRBJ1-1
CASSQEAGVRYTEAFF
>NA|TRBV20-1|TRBJ2-5
CSAQVGTQYF
>NA|TRBV3-1|TRBJ1-2
CASSQVTSGYTF
>NA|TRBV29-1|NA
CSLHGGLEKTQYF
>NA|TRBV28|TRBJ2-5
CASSFGGTDNEQYF
>NA|TRBV5-5|TRBJ2-1
CASSSSWEQFF
>NA|TRBV5-1|TRBJ1-6
CASSLEGTGNSPLHF
>NA|TRBV18|TRBJ2-1
CASSPGRRSEQFF
>NA|TRBV6-2/TRBV6-3|TRBJ1-5
CASSYSGQVPQPQHF
>NA|TRBV29-1|TRBJ2-7
CSGLGAESYEQYF
>TRBD2|TRBV20-1|TRBJ2-5
CSARPRTSRETQYF
>TRBD2|TRBV20-1|TRBJ2-7
CSARAPSGRAEYF
>NA|TRBV7-2|TRBJ2-1
CASSEPAGPPEQFF
>TRBD2|TRBV20-1|TRBJ2-7
CSAREGGLAGSYEQYF
>NA|TRBV7-9|TRBJ1-1
CASSLTTGSNTEAFF
>TRBD2|TRBV18|TRBJ2-5
CASSPAGALAGPQTQYF
>NA|TRBV5-1|TRBJ1-6
CAFTSLGPPLHF
>NA|TRBV28|TRBJ2-7
CASSSIRREQYF
>TRBD1|TRBV2|TRBJ1-2
CASSRDSQEFGYTF
>NA|TRBV10-3|TRBJ1-5
CAISGQGNQPQHF
>NA|TRBV6-2/TRBV6-3|TRBJ2-7
CASSYSGAETTYEQYF
>TRBD2|TRBV20-1|TRBJ2-7
CSATGTSGILNYEQYF
>NA|TRBV7-2|NA
CASSLGPQGSEQYF
>TRBD2|TRBV5-1|TRBJ2-1
CASSTFLAGEYNEQFF
>TRBD1|TRBV20-1|TRBJ1-4
CSAPDRGEEKLFF
>NA|TRBV5-1|TRBJ1-2
CASSLGAQGGYTF
>TRBD2|TRBV3-1|TRBJ2-1
CASSRLAGGPMMEQFF
>NA|TRBV12-3/TRBV12-4|TRBJ2-3
CASSLGVQADTQYF
>NA|TRBV28|TRBJ1-5
CASSFSAQYQPQHF
>NA|TRBV15|TRBJ2-3
CATSRGVIDTQYF
>NA|TRBV7-2|TRBJ2-3
CASSLRGVRGNTQYF
>TRBD2|TRBV11-1|TRBJ2-5
CASSLVGRTSGQETQYF
>NA|TRBV18|TRBJ2-5
CASSPTQQETQYF
>TRBD1|TRBV9|TRBJ1-4
CASSFHGQATTNEKLFF
>NA|TRBV2|TRBJ1-2
CASDNQGYNYGYTF
>TRBD2|TRBV7-9|TRBJ2-7
CASSTPGGSGSYEQYF
>TRBD2|TRBV27|TRBJ2-3
CASSLGPSGITDTQYF
>NA|TRBV4-2|TRBJ1-4
CASSQGLTATNEKLFF
>TRBD2|TRBV28|TRBJ2-1
CASSSGLAINEQFF
>TRBD1|TRBV7-2|TRBJ2-5
CASSFNRGMGETQYF
>NA|TRBV5-1|TRBJ2-3
CASIADSQLSDTQYF
>NA|TRBV9|TRBJ2-7
CASSVAGQRPFSYEQYF
>TRBD2|TRBV2|TRBJ2-1
CASSTSGRYNEQFF
>NA|TRBV5-4|TRBJ1-1
CASSPEGGITEAFF
>NA|TRBV28|TRBJ1-2
CASLPGGANYGYTF
>TRBD2|TRBV6-2/TRBV6-3|TRBJ2-1
CASRKRTSQPYNEQFF
>TRBD2|TRBV12-3/TRBV12-4|TRBJ2-3
CASSLVAGSYTDTQYF